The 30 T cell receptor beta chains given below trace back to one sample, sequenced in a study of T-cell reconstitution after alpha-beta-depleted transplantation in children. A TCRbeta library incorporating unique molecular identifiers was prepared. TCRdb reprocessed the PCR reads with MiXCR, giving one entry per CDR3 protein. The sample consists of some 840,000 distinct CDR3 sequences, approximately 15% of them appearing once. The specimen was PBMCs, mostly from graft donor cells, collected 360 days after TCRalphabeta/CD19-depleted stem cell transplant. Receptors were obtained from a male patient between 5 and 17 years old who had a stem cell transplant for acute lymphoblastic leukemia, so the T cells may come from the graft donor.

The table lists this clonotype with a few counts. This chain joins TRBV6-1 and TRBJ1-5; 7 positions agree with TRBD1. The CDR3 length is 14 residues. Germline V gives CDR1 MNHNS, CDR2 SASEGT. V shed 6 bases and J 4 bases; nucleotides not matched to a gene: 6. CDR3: CASRKGQINQPQHF. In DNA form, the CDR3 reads TGTGCCAGCAGGAAGGGACAGATTAATCAGCCCCAGCATTTT.

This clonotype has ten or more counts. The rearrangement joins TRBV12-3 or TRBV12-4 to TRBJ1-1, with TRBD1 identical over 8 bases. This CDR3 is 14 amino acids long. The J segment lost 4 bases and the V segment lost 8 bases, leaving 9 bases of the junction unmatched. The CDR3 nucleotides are TGTGCCAGCCGCCCAAACAGGGGGATCACTGAAGCTTTCTTT. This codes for CASRPNRGITEAFF.

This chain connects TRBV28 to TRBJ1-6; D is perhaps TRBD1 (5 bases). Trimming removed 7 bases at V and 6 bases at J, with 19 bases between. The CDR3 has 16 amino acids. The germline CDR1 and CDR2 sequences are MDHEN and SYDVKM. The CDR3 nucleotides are TGTGCCAGCACCGACATGGGGCGCGGTTCTAATTCACCCCTCCACTTT. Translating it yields CASTDMGRGSNSPLHF.

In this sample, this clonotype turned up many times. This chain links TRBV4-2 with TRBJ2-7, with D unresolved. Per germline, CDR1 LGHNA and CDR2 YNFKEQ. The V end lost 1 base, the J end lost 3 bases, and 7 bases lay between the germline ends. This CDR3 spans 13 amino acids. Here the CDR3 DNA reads TGTGCCAGCAGCCAAGGAATGGGCTACGAGCAGTACTTC. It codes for CASSQGMGYEQYF.

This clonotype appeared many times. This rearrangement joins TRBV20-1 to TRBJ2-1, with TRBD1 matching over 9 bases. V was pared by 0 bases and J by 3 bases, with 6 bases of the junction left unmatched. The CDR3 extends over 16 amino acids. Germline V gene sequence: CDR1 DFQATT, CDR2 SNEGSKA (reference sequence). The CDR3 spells CSARDAGQGRYNEQFF. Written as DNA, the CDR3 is TGCAGTGCTAGAGACGCGGGACAGGGTCGCTACAATGAGCAGTTCTTC.

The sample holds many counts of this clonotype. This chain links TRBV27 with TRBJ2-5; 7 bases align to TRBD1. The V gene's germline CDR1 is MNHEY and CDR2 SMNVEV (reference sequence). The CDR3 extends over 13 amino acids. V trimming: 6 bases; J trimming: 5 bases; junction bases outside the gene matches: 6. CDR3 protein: CASSLFRGETQYF. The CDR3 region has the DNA TGTGCCAGCAGCCTCTTCAGGGGGGAGACCCAGTACTTC.

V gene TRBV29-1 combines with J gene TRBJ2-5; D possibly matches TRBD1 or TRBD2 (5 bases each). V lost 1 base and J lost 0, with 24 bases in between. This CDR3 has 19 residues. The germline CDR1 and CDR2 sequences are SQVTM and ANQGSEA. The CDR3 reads CSVEGPPRGPKNYQETQYF. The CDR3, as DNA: TGCAGCGTTGAAGGGCCCCCCCGGGGCCCCAAAAATTACCAAGAGACCCAGTACTTC.

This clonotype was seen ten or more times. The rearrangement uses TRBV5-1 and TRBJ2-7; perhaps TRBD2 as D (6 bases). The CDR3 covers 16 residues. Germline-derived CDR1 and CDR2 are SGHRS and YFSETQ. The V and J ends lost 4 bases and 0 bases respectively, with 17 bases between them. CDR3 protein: CASSPGPGLSSYEQYF. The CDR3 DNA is TGCGCCAGCAGCCCCGGACCGGGACTCAGCTCCTACGAGCAGTACTTC.

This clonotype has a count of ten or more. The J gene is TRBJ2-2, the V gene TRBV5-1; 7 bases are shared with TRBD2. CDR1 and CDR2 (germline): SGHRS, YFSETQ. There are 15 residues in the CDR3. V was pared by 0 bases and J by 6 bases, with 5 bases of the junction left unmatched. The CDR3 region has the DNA TGCGCCAGCAGCTTGGGCTCAGGGAGGGCCGGGGAGCTGTTTTTT. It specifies CASSLGSGRAGELFF.

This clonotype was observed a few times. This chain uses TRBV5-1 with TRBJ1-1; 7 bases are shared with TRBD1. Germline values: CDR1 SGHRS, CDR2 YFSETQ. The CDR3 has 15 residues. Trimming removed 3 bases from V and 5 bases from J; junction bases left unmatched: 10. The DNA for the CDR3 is TGCGCCAGCAGCTCGAACAGGGGTCAGAGAACTGAAGCTTTCTTT. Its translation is CASSSNRGQRTEAFF.

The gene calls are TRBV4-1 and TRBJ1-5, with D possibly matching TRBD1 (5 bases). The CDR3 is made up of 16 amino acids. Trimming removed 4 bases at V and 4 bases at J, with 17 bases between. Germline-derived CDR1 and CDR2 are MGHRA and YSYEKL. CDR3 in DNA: TGCGCCAGCAGCCGAGCAGGGTTCCCTAATAATCAGCCCCAGCATTTT. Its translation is CASSRAGFPNNQPQHF.

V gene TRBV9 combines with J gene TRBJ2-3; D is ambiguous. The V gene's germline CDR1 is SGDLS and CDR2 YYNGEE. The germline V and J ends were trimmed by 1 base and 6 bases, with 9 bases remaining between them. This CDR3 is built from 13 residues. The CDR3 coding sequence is TGTGCCAGCAGCGTATTTCAAGTGGATACGCAGTATTTT. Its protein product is CASSVFQVDTQYF.

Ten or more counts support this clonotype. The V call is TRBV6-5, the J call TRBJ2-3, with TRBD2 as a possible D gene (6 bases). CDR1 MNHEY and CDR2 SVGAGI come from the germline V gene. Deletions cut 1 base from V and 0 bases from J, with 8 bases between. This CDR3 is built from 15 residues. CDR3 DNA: TGTGCCAGCAGTTACTGGGCGGGAAGCACAGATACGCAGTATTTT. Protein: CASSYWAGSTDTQYF.

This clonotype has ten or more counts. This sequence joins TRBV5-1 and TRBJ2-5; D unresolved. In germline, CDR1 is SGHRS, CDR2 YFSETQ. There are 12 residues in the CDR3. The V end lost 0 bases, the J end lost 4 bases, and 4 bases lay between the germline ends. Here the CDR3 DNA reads TGCGCCAGCAGCTTGGTTCGAGAGACCCAGTACTTC. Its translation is CASSLVRETQYF.

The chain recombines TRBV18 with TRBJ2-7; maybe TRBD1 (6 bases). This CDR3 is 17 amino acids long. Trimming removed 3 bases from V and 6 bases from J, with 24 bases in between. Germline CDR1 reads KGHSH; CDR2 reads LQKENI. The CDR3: CASSPLGNRALSGEQYF. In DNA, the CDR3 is TGTGCCAGCTCACCCCTCGGGAACAGGGCTCTATCTGGCGAGCAGTACTTC.

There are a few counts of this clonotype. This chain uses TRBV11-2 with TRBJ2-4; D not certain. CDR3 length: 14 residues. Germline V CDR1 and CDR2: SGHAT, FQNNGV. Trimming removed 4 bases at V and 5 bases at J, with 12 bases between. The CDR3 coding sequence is TGTGCCAGCAGCTATCAGGCGGTGGAAAACATTCAGTACTTC. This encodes CASSYQAVENIQYF.

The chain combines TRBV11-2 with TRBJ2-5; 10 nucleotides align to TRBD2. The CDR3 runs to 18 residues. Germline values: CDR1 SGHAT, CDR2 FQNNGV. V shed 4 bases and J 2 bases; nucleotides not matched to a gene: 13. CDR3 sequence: CASSSYHVGSGRQETQYF. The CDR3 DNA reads TGTGCCAGCAGCTCTTATCATGTTGGTAGCGGGAGGCAAGAGACCCAGTACTTC.

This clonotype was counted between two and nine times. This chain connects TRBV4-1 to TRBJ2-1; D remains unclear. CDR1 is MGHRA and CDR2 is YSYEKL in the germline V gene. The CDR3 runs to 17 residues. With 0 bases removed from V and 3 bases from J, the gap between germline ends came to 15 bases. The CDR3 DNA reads TGCGCCAGCAGCCAAGAGAAGCCACTTACCGACTACAATGAGCAGTTCTTC. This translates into CASSQEKPLTDYNEQFF.

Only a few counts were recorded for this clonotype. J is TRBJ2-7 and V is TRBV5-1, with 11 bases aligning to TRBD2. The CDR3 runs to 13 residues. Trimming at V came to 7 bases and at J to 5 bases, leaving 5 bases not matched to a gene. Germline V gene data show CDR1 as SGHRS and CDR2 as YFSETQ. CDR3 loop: CASQLAGVNEQYF. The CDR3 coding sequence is TGCGCCAGCCAACTAGCGGGAGTAAACGAGCAGTACTTC.

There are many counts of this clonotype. In DNA form, the CDR3 reads TGCGCCAGCAGCTTGACTAGCGGGAATGAGCAGTTCTTC. It yields the protein CASSLTSGNEQFF. The V and J genes are TRBV5-1 and TRBJ2-1; 9 bases are a match to TRBD2. From germline, CDR1 is SGHRS and CDR2 YFSETQ. The ends lost 1 base at V and 7 bases at J; junction bases unmatched: 0. This CDR3 is built from 13 residues.

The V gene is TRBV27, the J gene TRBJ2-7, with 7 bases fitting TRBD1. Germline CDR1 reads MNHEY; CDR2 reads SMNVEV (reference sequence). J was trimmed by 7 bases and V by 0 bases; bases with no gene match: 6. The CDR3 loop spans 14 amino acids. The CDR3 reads CASSLSPGTEEQYF. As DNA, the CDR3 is TGTGCCAGCAGTTTATCGCCGGGGACAGAGGAGCAGTACTTC.

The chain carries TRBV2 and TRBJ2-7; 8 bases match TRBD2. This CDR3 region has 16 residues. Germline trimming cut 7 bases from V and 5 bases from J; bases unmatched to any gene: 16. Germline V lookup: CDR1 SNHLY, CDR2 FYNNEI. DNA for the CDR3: TGTGCCAGCACCCCGGGAGGGGGGAGGGCCGTTGACGAGCAGTACTTC. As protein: CASTPGGGRAVDEQYF.

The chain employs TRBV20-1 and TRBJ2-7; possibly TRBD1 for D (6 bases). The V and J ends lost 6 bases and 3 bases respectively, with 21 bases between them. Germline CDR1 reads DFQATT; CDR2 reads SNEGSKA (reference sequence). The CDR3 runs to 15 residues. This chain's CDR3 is CSAGRGPGLVYEQYF. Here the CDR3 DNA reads TGCAGTGCCGGCAGGGGTCCCGGCCTGGTCTACGAGCAGTACTTC.

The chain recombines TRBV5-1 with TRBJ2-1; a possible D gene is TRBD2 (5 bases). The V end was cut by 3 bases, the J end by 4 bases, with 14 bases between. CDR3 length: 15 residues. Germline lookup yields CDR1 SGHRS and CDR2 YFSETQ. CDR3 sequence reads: CASSSGGSGYNEQFF. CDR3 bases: TGCGCCAGCAGCTCCGGCGGGTCCGGGTACAATGAGCAGTTCTTC. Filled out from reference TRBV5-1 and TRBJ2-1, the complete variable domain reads KAGVTQTPRYLIKTRGQQVTLSCSPISGHRSVSWYQQTPGQGLQFLFEYFSETQRNKGNFPGRFSGRQFSNSRSEMNVSTLELGDSALYLCASSSGGSGYNEQFFGPGTRLTVL.

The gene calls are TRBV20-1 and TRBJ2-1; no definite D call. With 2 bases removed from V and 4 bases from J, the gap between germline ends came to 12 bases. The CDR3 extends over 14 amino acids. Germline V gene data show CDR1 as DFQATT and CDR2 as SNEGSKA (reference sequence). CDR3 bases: TGCAGTGCTAGATCCCACCGACGTTACAATGAGCAGTTCTTC. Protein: CSARSHRRYNEQFF.

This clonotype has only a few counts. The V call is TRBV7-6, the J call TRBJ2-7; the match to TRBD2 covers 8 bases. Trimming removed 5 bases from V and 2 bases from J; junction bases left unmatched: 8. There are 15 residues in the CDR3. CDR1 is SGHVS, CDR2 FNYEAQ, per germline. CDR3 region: CASSLSGDGAYEQYF. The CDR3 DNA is TGTGCCAGCAGCCTTAGCGGGGACGGAGCCTACGAGCAGTACTTC.

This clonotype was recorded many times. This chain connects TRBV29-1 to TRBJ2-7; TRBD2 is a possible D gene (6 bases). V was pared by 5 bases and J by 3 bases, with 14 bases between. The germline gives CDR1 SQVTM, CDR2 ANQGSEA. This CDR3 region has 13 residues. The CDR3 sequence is CSVPSGVSYEQYF. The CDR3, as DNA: TGCAGCGTTCCTTCGGGGGTTAGCTACGAGCAGTACTTC.

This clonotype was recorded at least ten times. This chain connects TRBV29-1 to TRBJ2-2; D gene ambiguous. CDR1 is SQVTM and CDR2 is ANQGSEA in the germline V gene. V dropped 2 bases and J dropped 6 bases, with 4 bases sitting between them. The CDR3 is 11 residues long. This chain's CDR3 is CSVEQAGELFF. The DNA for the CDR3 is TGCAGCGTTGAACAGGCCGGGGAGCTGTTTTTT.

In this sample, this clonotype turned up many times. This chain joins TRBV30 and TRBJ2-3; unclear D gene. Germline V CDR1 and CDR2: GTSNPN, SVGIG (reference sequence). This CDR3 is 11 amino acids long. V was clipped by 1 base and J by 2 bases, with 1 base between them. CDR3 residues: CAWSATDTQYF. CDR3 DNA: TGTGCCTGGAGTGCCACAGATACGCAGTATTTT.

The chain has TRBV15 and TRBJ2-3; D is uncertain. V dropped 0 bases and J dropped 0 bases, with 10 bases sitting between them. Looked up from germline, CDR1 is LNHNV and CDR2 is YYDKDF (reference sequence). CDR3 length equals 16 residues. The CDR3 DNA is TGTGCCACCAGCAGAGATGTTTATAGTAGCACAGATACGCAGTATTTT. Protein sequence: CATSRDVYSSTDTQYF.